Listed here are 14 T cell receptor beta chains from one sample, sequenced in a study of early T cells in non-severe SARS-CoV-2 infection. Via MiXCR, TCRdb re-called the 5' RACE reads, giving one row per CDR3 protein. The repertoire consists of around 27,000 distinct CDR3 sequences, with 2.9% occurring once and the leading ten covering under 0.75%. The sample was whole blood. These receptors were taken from an adult who was a healthcare worker with PCR-confirmed SARS-CoV-2 infection or an uninfected control (not recorded which).

At least ten counts were recorded for this clonotype. The chain recombines TRBV7-3 with TRBJ2-7; D not resolved. Germline values: CDR1 SGHTA, CDR2 FQGTGA. Trimming removed 1 base at V and 2 bases at J, with 21 bases between. The CDR3 has 18 amino acids. CDR3 sequence (DNA): TGTGCCAGCAGCTTAAAGGCTGATATGAAAGAGCGCCCCTACGAGCAGTACGTC. This codes for CASSLKADMKERPYEQYV.

The sample holds many counts of this clonotype. The V call is TRBV6-5, the J call TRBJ2-5; 8 positions agree with TRBD1. The V gene's germline CDR1 is MNHEY and CDR2 SVGAGI. The V and J ends lost 4 bases and 6 bases, in that order; junction bases with no gene match: 7. This CDR3 spans 14 amino acids. In nucleotides, the CDR3 is TGTGCCAGCAGTTCCGGGACAGGCTCGAAGACCCAGTACTTC. Translation: CASSSGTGSKTQYF.

Sample share makes this clonotype medium-sized. The gene calls are TRBV7-2 and TRBJ1-5, with D unresolved. Germline V gene lookup returns CDR1 SGHTA and CDR2 FQGNSA. CDR3 size: 14 residues. Trimming cost V 2 bases and J 0 bases, with 5 bases left between them. The CDR3 region has the DNA TGTGCCAGCAGCTTAAGTCATAGCAATCAGCCCCAGCATTTT. Its translation: CASSLSHSNQPQHF.

The chain is built from TRBV24-1 and TRBJ1-2; perhaps TRBD1 as D (5 bases). The V gene's germline CDR1 is KGHDR and CDR2 SFDVKD. V lost 4 bases and J 4 bases, leaving 9 bases between the germline ends. This CDR3 has 13 residues. CDR3 protein: CATSEGAIYGYTF. DNA for the CDR3: TGTGCCACCAGTGAAGGGGCGATCTATGGCTACACCTTC.

This clonotype was seen repeatedly, ten times or more. V is TRBV12-3 or TRBV12-4 and J is TRBJ2-5, with a possible D match to TRBD2 (6 bases). CDR3 length: 11 amino acids. Trimming shortened V by 2 bases and J by 9 bases, and 7 bases separated the two germline ends. CDR3 sequence: CASSLREAQYF. Written as DNA, the CDR3 is TGTGCCAGCAGTTTAAGGGAGGCCCAGTACTTC.

The chain carries TRBV7-2 and TRBJ1-2, with D uncertain. Trimming pared 5 bases from V and 3 bases from J, leaving 4 bases between. The V gene's germline CDR1 is SGHTA and CDR2 FQGNSA. The CDR3 is 11 amino acids. The CDR3 region has the DNA TGTGCCAGCAGCCCGCACTATGGCTACACCTTC. It yields the protein CASSPHYGYTF.

This clonotype occurred a few times. The CDR3: CASNRRLNSNYGYTF. The CDR3 bases are TGTGCCAGCAACCGACGGCTTAACTCTAACTATGGCTACACCTTC. The chain is built from TRBV6-1 and TRBJ1-2; no clear D gene. CDR3 size: 15 residues. The germline V gene encodes CDR1 MNHNS and CDR2 SASEGT. Trimming cost V 7 bases and J 0 bases, with 15 bases left between them.

This clonotype was observed many times. The rearrangement joins TRBV11-1 to TRBJ2-5; 12 nucleotides align to TRBD2. The CDR3 loop spans 17 amino acids. CDR1 and CDR2 (germline): SGHAT, FQDESV (reference sequence). V trimming: 1 base; J trimming: 1 base; junction bases outside the gene matches: 4. The chain's CDR3 is CASSLGLLAGGQETQYF. CDR3 nucleotides: TGTGCCAGCAGCTTAGGATTACTAGCGGGGGGCCAAGAGACCCAGTACTTC.

This clonotype came up many times. The CDR3 loop is CSARGLGNTIYF. CDR3 nucleotides: TGCAGTGCTAGAGGGTTGGGAAACACCATATATTTT. The rearrangement uses TRBV20-1 and TRBJ1-3, with no clear D. This CDR3 region has 12 residues. CDR1 is DFQATT, CDR2 SNEGSKA, per germline (reference sequence). Trimming removed 1 base at V and 4 bases at J, with 5 bases between.

This clonotype has at least ten counts. This chain joins TRBV20-1 and TRBJ1-5; 9 nucleotides agree with TRBD1. V lost 1 base and J lost 7; bases outside the gene matches: 5. Per the germline V gene, CDR1 is DFQATT and CDR2 is SNEGSKA (reference sequence). The CDR3 consists of 14 residues. CDR3 bases: TGCAGTGCTAGAGGACAGGGGGGAAGGCAGCCCCAGCATTTT. Protein sequence: CSARGQGGRQPQHF.

In this sample, this clonotype turned up many times. The rearrangement joins TRBV5-5 to TRBJ2-5; 7 positions match TRBD1. CDR3 length equals 14 residues. Unmatched junction bases numbered 5, after V lost 2 bases and J lost 4 bases. Germline V gene lookup returns CDR1 SGHKS and CDR2 YYEKEE (reference sequence). The CDR3: CASSLQGPPETQYF. CDR3 bases: TGTGCCAGCAGCTTACAGGGGCCTCCAGAGACCCAGTACTTC.

The chain couples TRBV19 to TRBJ1-2, with D unresolved. Trimming stripped 1 base from V and 4 bases from J, with 16 bases between. Per the germline V gene, CDR1 is LNHDA and CDR2 is SQIVND (reference sequence). The CDR3 contains 16 residues. This chain's CDR3 is CASSIGPQATTYGYTF. The CDR3 nucleotides are TGTGCCAGTAGTATAGGTCCGCAGGCCACGACCTATGGCTACACCTTC.

This clonotype was observed many times. The chain employs TRBV6-5 and TRBJ2-2, with a possible D match to TRBD1 (6 bases). CDR3 length: 14 residues. Looked up from germline, CDR1 is MNHEY and CDR2 is SVGAGI. V was pared by 5 bases and J by 3 bases, with 10 bases between. CDR3 loop: CASSVRQDTGELFF. In DNA, the CDR3 is TGTGCCAGCAGTGTAAGACAGGACACCGGGGAGCTGTTTTTT.

The chain recombines TRBV6-6 with TRBJ1-5; D not certain. V lost 0 bases to trimming and J lost 0 bases, with 9 bases between them. Germline lookup yields CDR1 MNHNY and CDR2 SVGAGI (reference sequence). There are 16 residues in the CDR3. DNA for the CDR3: TGTGCCAGCAGTTACTCGAGTCAGTATAGCAATCAGCCCCAGCATTTT. Its translation: CASSYSSQYSNQPQHF.